A single sample is the source of the 14 T cell receptor beta chains below, sequenced in a study of T cells in localized non-small cell lung cancer. Assay: immunoSEQ multiplex PCR; the TCRdb copy retains only in-frame clones and omits some. The sample has about 46,000 clones, approximately 80% seen once. Sequenced here: peripheral blood mononuclear cells, sampled before any cancer treatment. These receptors came from a man between 40 and 69 years old with stage III lung adenocarcinoma.

This chain joins TRBV6-4 and TRBJ2-1, with 8 positions matching TRBD2. The ends lost 6 bases at V and 0 bases at J; junction bases unmatched: 7. The germline V gene has CDR1 MRHNA and CDR2 SNTAGT. The CDR3 is made up of 16 amino acids. The CDR3 is CASSLYGGASYNEQFF. CDR3 nucleotide sequence: TGTGCCAGCAGCCTCTACGGGGGGGCCTCCTACAATGAGCAGTTCTTC.

The chain couples TRBV27 to TRBJ1-6; 9 bases map to TRBD1. The CDR3 consists of 17 residues. With 6 bases clipped from V and 7 bases from J, the junction kept 13 bases outside the gene matches. Germline-derived CDR1 and CDR2 are MNHEY and SMNVEV (reference sequence). CDR3 nucleotide sequence: TGTGCCAGCAGGGCGGGACAGGGTGTCCTCGGAAATTCACCCCTCCACTTT. As protein: CASRAGQGVLGNSPLHF.

The DNA of the CDR3 is TGCGCCAGCGCATACAGGACAAGCAGCACAGATACGCAGTATTTT. Protein product: CASAYRTSSTDTQYF. J is TRBJ2-3 and V is TRBV4-1, with D perhaps TRBD1 (5 bases). The V gene's germline CDR1 is MGHRA and CDR2 YSYEKL. Deletions cut 8 bases from V and 0 bases from J, with 15 bases between. The CDR3 has 15 amino acids.

The chain combines TRBV19 with TRBJ2-7, with 8 bases matching TRBD1. The trim removed 1 base at V and 1 base at J, leaving 3 bases unmatched. Per germline, CDR1 LNHDA and CDR2 SQIVND (reference sequence). The CDR3 loop spans 15 amino acids. The CDR3 coding sequence is TGTGCCAGTAGTATAGGCAGGGGGCCTTCCTACGAGCAGTACTTC. It codes for CASSIGRGPSYEQYF.

The chain has TRBV10-3 and TRBJ2-1, with D tentatively TRBD2 (7 bases). The CDR3 totals 14 residues. Germline values: CDR1 ENHRY, CDR2 SYGVKD. V lost 10 bases and J lost 4, with 17 bases in between. The CDR3 is CATEGGGQYNEQFF. CDR3 coding DNA: TGTGCCACAGAAGGGGGGGGGCAGTACAATGAGCAGTTCTTC.

V usage is TRBV5-4 and J usage is TRBJ2-1; D is possibly TRBD1 or TRBD2 (6 bases each). CDR1 is SGHNT and CDR2 is YYREEE in the germline V gene (reference sequence). This CDR3 contains 16 residues. V was shortened by 5 bases and J by 3 bases, with 18 bases between the two germline ends. In DNA, the CDR3 is TGTGCCAGCAGTTCATCTGCGGGACAAGACTACAATGAGCAGTTCTTC. This translates into CASSSSAGQDYNEQFF.

The chain employs TRBV11-2 and TRBJ2-3; D tentatively reads TRBD1 or TRBD2 (7 bases each). The CDR3 spans 14 residues. V was shortened by 5 bases and J by 2 bases, with 11 bases between the two germline ends. Germline V gene sequence: CDR1 SGHAT, CDR2 FQNNGV. The CDR3 DNA is TGTGCCAGCAGCCAGGGGGGGGCCACAGATACGCAGTATTTT. This codes for CASSQGGATDTQYF.

This clone was counted between two and nine times. The rearrangement links TRBV6-5 to TRBJ2-7; perhaps TRBD1 as D (6 bases). The V gene lost 4 bases and the J gene lost 0 bases, with 10 bases spanning the gap. The CDR3 covers 14 residues. Germline CDR1 reads MNHEY; CDR2 reads SVGAGI. Here the CDR3 reads CASSFTGLSYEQYF. The CDR3 DNA is TGTGCCAGCAGTTTCACAGGGCTCTCCTACGAGCAGTACTTC.

The CDR3 DNA reads TGCGCCAGCAGCTTGGCCGGTATAGCCTCCTACAATGAGCAGTTCTTC. It encodes CASSLAGIASYNEQFF. V usage is TRBV5-1 and J usage is TRBJ2-1; no reliable D call. Trimming removed 0 bases at V and 0 bases at J, with 10 bases between. The CDR3 length is 16 residues. Germline V lookup: CDR1 SGHRS, CDR2 YFSETQ.

The chain couples TRBV29-1 to TRBJ2-5; 13 bases agree with TRBD2. The CDR3 totals 19 residues. V trimming: 3 bases; J trimming: 1 base; junction bases outside the gene matches: 14. Germline CDR1 SQVTM, CDR2 ANQGSEA. The CDR3 is CSVEVSATSGGWGQETQYF. The CDR3, as DNA: TGCAGCGTTGAGGTTTCGGCGACTAGCGGGGGGTGGGGCCAAGAGACCCAGTACTTC.

The chain combines TRBV5-5 with TRBJ2-2; no firm D call. Between the trimmed V and J ends, which lost 2 bases and 1 base, there was a span of 9 bases. The CDR3 covers 15 residues. Germline V CDR1 and CDR2: SGHKS, YYEKEE (reference sequence). CDR3 coding DNA: TGTGCCAGCAGCTTCGGCGGCGGGAACACCGGGGAGCTGTTTTTT. Translating it yields CASSFGGGNTGELFF. Combining the CDR3 with reference TRBV5-5 and TRBJ2-2 gives the whole variable domain DAGVTQSPTHLIKTRGQQVTLRCSPISGHKSVSWYQQVLGQGPQFIFQYYEKEERGRGNFPDRFSARQFPNYSSELNVNALLLGDSALYLCASSFGGGNTGELFFGEGSRLTVL.

The chain recombines TRBV5-1 with TRBJ2-3; 10 nucleotides agree with TRBD2. V gave up 5 bases and J gave up 4 bases; unmatched junction bases: 7. This CDR3 has 15 residues. CDR1 is SGHRS and CDR2 is YFSETQ in the germline V gene. In DNA form, the CDR3 reads TGCGCCAGCAGAGATCAGCGGGGGGGCCCAGATACGCAGTATTTT. It codes for CASRDQRGGPDTQYF.

The CDR3 sequence: CSVASTSGGQETQYF. CDR3 bases: TGCAGCGTTGCGTCGACTAGCGGGGGGCAAGAGACCCAGTACTTC. V gene TRBV29-1 combines with J gene TRBJ2-5, with 13 bases aligning to TRBD2. CDR3 length equals 15 residues. V lost 4 bases, J lost 2 bases, and 4 bases stayed unmatched. Germline CDR1 SQVTM, CDR2 ANQGSEA.

This chain connects TRBV29-1 to TRBJ2-7, with D possibly matching TRBD2 (6 bases). The V gene's germline CDR1 is SQVTM and CDR2 ANQGSEA. V was pared by 2 bases and J by 5 bases, with 13 bases between. There are 13 residues in the CDR3. CDR3 residues: CSVEFLSGDEQYF. The CDR3 DNA reads TGCAGCGTTGAATTCCTTTCGGGGGACGAGCAGTACTTC.